This TCR beta chain emerged from a study of CD8 T cells in ankylosing spondylitis. A quantitative 5'-RACE method, one with molecular barcodes, was used to make TCR beta libraries. TCRdb analysed the 5' RACE reads with MiXCR anew, one entry per CDR3 protein. The sample comprises approximately 130,000 distinct CDR3 sequences, over 7% of which are singletons, and approximately 3.5% rests with the top ten. This CDR3 is built from 14 residues. CDR1 is SGHTA, CDR2 FQGTGA, per germline. V lost 5 bases, J lost 6 bases, and 15 bases lay in between. The sequence was obtained from a male donor with ankylosing spondylitis or in good health (not recorded which). Sequenced material: blood, either unsorted or a sorted T cell fraction (not recorded which). The chain recombines TRBV7-3 with TRBJ2-3, with no clear D. The CDR3 loop is CASSPKTAGDTQYF. CDR3 DNA: TGTGCCAGCAGCCCTAAAACAGCCGGGGATACGCAGTATTTT.